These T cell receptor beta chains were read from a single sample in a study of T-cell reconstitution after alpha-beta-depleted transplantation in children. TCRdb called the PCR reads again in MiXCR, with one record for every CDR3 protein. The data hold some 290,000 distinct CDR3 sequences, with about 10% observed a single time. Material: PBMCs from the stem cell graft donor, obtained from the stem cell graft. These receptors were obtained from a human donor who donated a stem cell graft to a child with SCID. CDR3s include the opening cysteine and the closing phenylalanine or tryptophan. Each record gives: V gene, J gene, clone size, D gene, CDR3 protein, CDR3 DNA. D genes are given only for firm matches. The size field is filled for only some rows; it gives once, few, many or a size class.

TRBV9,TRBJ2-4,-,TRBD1,CASSALRDRDSPGRSKNIQYF,TGTGCCAGCAGCGCGCTCCGGGACAGGGATTCCCCTGGTAGATCCAAAAACATTCAGTACTTC
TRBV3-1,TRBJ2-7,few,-,CASSQGVAASYEQYF,TGTGCCAGCAGCCAAGGGGTGGCGGCGTCCTACGAGCAGTACTTC
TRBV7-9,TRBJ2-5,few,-,CASSQPGTWETQYF,TGTGCCAGCAGCCAGCCTGGGACCTGGGAGACCCAGTACTTC
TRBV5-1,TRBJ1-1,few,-,CASSWELNTEAFF,TGCGCCAGCAGTTGGGAGTTGAACACTGAAGCTTTCTTT
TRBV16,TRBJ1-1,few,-,CASSQSGGYYTEAFF,TGTGCCAGCAGCCAATCCGGGGGATATTATACTGAAGCTTTCTTT
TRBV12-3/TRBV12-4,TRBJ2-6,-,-,CASSLLLPSGANVLTF,TGTGCCAGCAGTTTACTCTTGCCCTCTGGGGCCAACGTCCTGACTTTC
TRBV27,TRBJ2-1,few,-,CASSLWSTNEQFF,TGTGCCAGCAGTTTATGGTCTACCAATGAGCAGTTCTTC
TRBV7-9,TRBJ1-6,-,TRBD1,CASSSNAGGNSPLHF,TGTGCCAGCAGCTCGAACGCAGGGGGTAATTCACCCCTCCACTTT
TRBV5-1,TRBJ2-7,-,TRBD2,CASSPRTSGGSYEQYF,TGCGCCAGCAGCCCAAGGACTAGCGGGGGGTCTTACGAGCAGTACTTC
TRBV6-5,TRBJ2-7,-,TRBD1,CASSYSGTGPYEQYF,TGTGCCAGCAGTTACTCAGGGACAGGGCCCTACGAGCAGTACTTC
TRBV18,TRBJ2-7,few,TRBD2,CASSTSLAGGLGYEQYF,TGTGCCAGCTCCACCAGCCTAGCGGGGGGGCTCGGGTACGAGCAGTACTTC
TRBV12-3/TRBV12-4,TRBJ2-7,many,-,CASSFILGRGLYEQYF,TGTGCCAGCAGTTTTATTCTGGGCAGGGGACTCTACGAGCAGTACTTC
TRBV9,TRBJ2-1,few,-,CASSVSGWNEQFF,TGTGCCAGCAGCGTTTCAGGGTGGAATGAGCAGTTCTTC
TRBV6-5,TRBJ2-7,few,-,CASRPTTGSYEQYF,TGTGCCAGCAGACCAACGACAGGTTCCTACGAGCAGTACTTC
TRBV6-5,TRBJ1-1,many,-,CASSYNTENTEAFF,TGTGCCAGCAGTTACAATACCGAGAACACTGAAGCTTTCTTT
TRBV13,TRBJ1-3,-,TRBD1,CASSSGTGVMNGNTIYF,TGTGCCAGCAGCTCCGGGACAGGGGTTATGAATGGAAACACCATATATTTT
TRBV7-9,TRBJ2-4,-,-,CASSLGDGLAKNIQYF,TGTGCCAGCAGCTTAGGGGACGGATTAGCCAAAAACATTCAGTACTTC
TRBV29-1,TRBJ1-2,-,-,CSVVEGGRGVYTF,TGCAGCGTTGTGGAGGGGGGTAGGGGCGTTTACACCTTC
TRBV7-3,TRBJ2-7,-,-,CASSQGLGSSYEQYF,TGTGCCAGCAGCCAGGGACTGGGGAGCTCCTACGAGCAGTACTTC
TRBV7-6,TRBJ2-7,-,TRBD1,CASSFFGGQGYEQYF,TGTGCCAGCAGCTTTTTCGGGGGACAGGGCTACGAGCAGTACTTC
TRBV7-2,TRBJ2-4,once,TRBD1,CASSPSTGTGTNIQYF,TGTGCCAGCAGCCCGTCCACCGGGACAGGGACAAACATTCAGTACTTC
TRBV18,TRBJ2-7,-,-,CASSPGDYEQYF,TGTGCCAGCTCCCCGGGGGACTACGAGCAGTACTTC